This T cell receptor (beta chain) was observed in a study of blood T cell repertoires in COVID-19. Study background: Sites across the United States, Italy and Spain contributed samples from acute and convalescent COVID-19. T cells, B-cell-depleted T cells, or PBMCs provided the cDNA or gDNA that served as material.

Germline CDR1 is SGHRS and CDR2 is YFSETQ. This CDR3 region has 13 residues. V was clipped by 4 bases and J by 5 bases; unmatched bases: 3. Original processing methods: Amplified reference gene primers provided the basis for estimating nucleated cell counts. Sequenced by immunoSEQ multiplex PCR; TCRdb stores in-frame clones only, minus some. V and J calls and clone size are as listed in that table; D and trimming were resolved from the DNA. The sample yields roughly 30,000 clones, approximately 84% seen once. The clonotype originates from a man older than 75 with active COVID-19. The chain employs TRBV5-1 and TRBJ2-5; 9 nucleotides line up with TRBD2. Specimen: peripheral blood. The CDR3 region has the DNA TGCGCCAGCAGCGCGGGGGGGGGCGAGACCCAGTACTTC. Its translation is CASSAGGGETQYF.